The sequence of this TCR beta chain was determined in a study of T cell responses to AZD1222 COVID-19 vaccine. In the study overall: Recipients boosted at about 4 weeks or about 12 weeks are pooled.

The protocol was immunoSEQ multiplex PCR, while the TCRdb copy is restricted to in-frame clones and leaves out a portion. Of 130,000 to 150,000 clones listed, more than 75% are singletons. The germline V gene encodes CDR1 SNHLY and CDR2 FYNNEI. V trimming: 10 bases; J trimming: 4 bases; junction bases outside the gene matches: 7. The CDR3 has 14 residues. V usage is TRBV2 and J usage is TRBJ2-2, with TRBD2 identical over 9 bases. Source: peripheral blood, taken on day 0 of AZD1222 vaccination. The TCR originated in an adult in good health. The chain's CDR3 is CATLAGSTTGELFF. DNA for the CDR3: TGTGCCACCCTAGCGGGAAGTACCACCGGGGAGCTGTTTTTT.